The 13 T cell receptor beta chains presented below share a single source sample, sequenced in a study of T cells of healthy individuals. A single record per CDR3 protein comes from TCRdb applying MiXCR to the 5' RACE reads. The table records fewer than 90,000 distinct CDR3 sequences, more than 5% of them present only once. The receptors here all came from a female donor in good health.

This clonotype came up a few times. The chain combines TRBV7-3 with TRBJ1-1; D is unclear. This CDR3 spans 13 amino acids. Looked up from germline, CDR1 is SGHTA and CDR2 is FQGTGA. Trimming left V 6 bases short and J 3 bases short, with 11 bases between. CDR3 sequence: CASSPTDYTEAFF. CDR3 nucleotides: TGTGCCAGCAGTCCTACTGACTACACTGAAGCTTTCTTT.

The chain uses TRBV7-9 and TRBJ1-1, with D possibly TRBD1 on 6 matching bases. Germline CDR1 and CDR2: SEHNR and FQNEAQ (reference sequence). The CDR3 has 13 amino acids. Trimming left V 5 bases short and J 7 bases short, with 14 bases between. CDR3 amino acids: CASSRGGAIEAFF. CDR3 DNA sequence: TGTGCCAGCAGCCGCGGGGGGGCGATTGAAGCTTTCTTT. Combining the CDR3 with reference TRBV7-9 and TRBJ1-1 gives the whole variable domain DTGVSQNPRHKITKRGQNVTFRCDPISEHNRLYWYRQTLGQGPEFLTYFQNEAQLEKSRLLSDRFSAERPKGSFSTLEIQRTEQGDSAMYLCASSRGGAIEAFFGQGTRLTVV.

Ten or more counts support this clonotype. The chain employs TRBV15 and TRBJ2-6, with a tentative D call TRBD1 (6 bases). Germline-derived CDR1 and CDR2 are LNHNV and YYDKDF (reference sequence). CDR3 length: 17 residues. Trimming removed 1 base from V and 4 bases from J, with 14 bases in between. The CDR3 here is CATSRVGAGTGANVLTF. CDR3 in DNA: TGTGCCACCAGCAGAGTCGGGGCAGGGACAGGGGCCAACGTCCTGACTTTC.

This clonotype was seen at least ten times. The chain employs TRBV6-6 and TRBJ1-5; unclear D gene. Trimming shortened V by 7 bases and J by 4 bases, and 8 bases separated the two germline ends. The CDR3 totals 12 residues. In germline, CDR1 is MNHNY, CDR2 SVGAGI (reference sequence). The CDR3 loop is CASMVKNQPQHF. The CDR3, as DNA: TGTGCCAGCATGGTAAAAAATCAGCCCCAGCATTTT.

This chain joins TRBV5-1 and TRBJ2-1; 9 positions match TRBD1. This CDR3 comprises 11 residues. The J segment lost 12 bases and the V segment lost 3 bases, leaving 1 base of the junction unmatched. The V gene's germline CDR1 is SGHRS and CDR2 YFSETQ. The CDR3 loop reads CASSWGQGQFF. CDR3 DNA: TGCGCCAGCAGCTGGGGACAGGGGCAGTTCTTC.

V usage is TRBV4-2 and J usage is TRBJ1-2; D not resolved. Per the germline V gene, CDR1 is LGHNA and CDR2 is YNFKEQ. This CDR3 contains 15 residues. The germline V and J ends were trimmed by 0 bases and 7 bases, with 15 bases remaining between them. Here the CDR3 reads CASSQEWIQPSGYTF. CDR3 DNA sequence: TGTGCCAGCAGCCAAGAATGGATTCAGCCGTCTGGCTACACCTTC.

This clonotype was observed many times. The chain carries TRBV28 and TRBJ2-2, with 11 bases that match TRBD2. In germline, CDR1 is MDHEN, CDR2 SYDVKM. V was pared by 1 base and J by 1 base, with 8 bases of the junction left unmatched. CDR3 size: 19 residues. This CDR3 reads CASSLSIAGGLVNTGELFF. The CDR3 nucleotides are TGTGCCAGCAGTTTATCTATAGCGGGAGGGCTTGTGAACACCGGGGAGCTGTTTTTT.

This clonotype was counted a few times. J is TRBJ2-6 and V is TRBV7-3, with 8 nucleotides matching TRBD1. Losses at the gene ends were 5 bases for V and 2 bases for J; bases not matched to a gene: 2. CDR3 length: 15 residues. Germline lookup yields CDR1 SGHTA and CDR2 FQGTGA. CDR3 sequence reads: CASSQQGAGANVLTF. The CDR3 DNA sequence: TGTGCCAGCAGCCAACAGGGGGCTGGGGCCAACGTCCTGACTTTC.

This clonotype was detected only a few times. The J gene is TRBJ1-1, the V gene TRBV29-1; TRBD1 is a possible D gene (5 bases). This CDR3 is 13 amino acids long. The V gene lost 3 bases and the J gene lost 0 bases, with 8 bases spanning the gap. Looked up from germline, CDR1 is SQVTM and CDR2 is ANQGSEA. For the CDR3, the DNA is TGCAGCGTTGAGGGACGATTGAACACTGAAGCTTTCTTT. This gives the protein CSVEGRLNTEAFF.

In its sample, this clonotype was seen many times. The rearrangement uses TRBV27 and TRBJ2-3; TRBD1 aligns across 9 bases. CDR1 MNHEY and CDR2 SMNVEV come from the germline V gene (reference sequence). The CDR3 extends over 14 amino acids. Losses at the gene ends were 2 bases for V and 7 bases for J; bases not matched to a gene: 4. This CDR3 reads CASSLTGGANTQYF. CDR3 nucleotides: TGTGCCAGCAGTTTAACAGGGGGCGCGAATACGCAGTATTTT.

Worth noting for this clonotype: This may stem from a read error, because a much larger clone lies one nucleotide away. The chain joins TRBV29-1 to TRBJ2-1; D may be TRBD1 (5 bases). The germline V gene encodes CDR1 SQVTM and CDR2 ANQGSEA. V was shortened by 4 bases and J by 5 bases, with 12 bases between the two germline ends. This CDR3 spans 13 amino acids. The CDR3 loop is CSVVRGNNNEQFF. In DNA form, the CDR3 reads TGCAGCGTTGTTAGGGGTAACAACAATGAGCAGTTCTTC.

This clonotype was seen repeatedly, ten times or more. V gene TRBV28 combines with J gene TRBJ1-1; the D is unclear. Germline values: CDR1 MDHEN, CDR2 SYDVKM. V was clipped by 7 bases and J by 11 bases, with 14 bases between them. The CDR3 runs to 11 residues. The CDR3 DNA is TGTGCCAGCAACCAAATCGGAGCGGCTTTCTTT. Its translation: CASNQIGAAFF.

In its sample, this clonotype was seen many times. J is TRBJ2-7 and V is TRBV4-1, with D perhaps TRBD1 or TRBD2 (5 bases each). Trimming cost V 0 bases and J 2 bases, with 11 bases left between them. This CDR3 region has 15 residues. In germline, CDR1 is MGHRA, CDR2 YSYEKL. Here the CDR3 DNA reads TGCGCCAGCAGCCAAGACCAGGGAGAAACCTACGAGCAGTACTTC. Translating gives CASSQDQGETYEQYF.